The entry below describes one T cell receptor beta chain. The sample belongs to a study of control samples from healthy donors and cancer patients. The length of the CDR3 is 16 residues. In germline, CDR1 is LNHDA, CDR2 SQIVND (reference sequence). V was clipped by 3 bases and J by 7 bases; unmatched bases: 6. TCRdb's table, derived via immunoSEQ multiplex PCR, lists solely in-frame clones and lacks some. The table has 150,000 to 200,000 clones, 80% to 90% seen once; the top ten hold under 2%. Sequences were obtained from blood. The rearrangement links TRBV19 to TRBJ2-2, with 12 bases lining up with TRBD1. The clonotype was recovered from a young man in good health. CDR3 bases: TGTGCCAGTAGTATCCCGGGACAGGGGGCAGGCGGGGAGCTGTTTTTT. Translation: CASSIPGQGAGGELFF.